What follows are 28 T cell receptor beta chains derived from one specimen sequenced in a study of blood T cell repertoires in COVID-19. Sequenced by immunoSEQ multiplex PCR; TCRdb stores in-frame clones only, minus some. The sample includes some 200,000 clones, more than 75% seen only once; the top ten take roughly an eighth. Sequencing was carried out using peripheral blood. The receptors shown here come from a woman between 65 and 79 years old with COVID-19, enrolled during active disease.

The chain carries TRBV7-8 and TRBJ2-5; 7 bases are shared with TRBD2. Per the germline V gene, CDR1 is SGHVS and CDR2 is FQNEAQ. J lost 5 bases, V lost 5 bases, and 11 bases had no gene match. There are 15 residues in the CDR3. As DNA, the CDR3 is TGTGCCAGCAGCGTCGGGACTACGAAGCGGGAGACCCAGTACTTC. This sequence encodes CASSVGTTKRETQYF.

J is TRBJ1-3 and V is TRBV2; the match to TRBD1 covers 8 bases. Losses at the gene ends were 10 bases for V and 7 bases for J; bases not matched to a gene: 9. The CDR3 totals 13 residues. The germline V gene has CDR1 SNHLY and CDR2 FYNNEI. The CDR3 reads CANSGQGGNTIYF. CDR3 bases: TGTGCCAACTCCGGACAGGGTGGGAACACCATATATTTT. Full variable domain (rest looked up from reference TRBV2 and TRBJ1-3): EPEVTQTPSHQVTQMGQEVILRCVPISNHLYFYWYRQILGQKVEFLVSFYNNEISEKSEIFDDQFSVERPDGSNFTLKIRSTKLEDSAMYFCANSGQGGNTIYFGEGSWLTVV.

The chain links TRBV21-1 to TRBJ2-7; the table names TRBD2, a call not compared with the DNA. TRBV21-1 is reported as a pseudogene. The CDR3 has 18 amino acids. Here the CDR3 reads CASSKAASGAHRACEQYF. CDR3 nucleotides: TGTGCCAGCAGCAAAGCCGCAAGCGGGGCCCACCGGGCGTGCGAGCAGTACTTC.

V and J are TRBV19 and TRBJ1-6; 9 nucleotides agree with TRBD1. This CDR3 region has 13 residues. CDR1 LNHDA and CDR2 SQIVND come from the germline V gene (reference sequence). Losses at the gene ends were 7 bases for V and 8 bases for J; bases not matched to a gene: 3. CDR3 amino acids: CASMGQGDSPLHF. The CDR3, as DNA: TGTGCCAGTATGGGACAGGGAGATTCACCCCTCCACTTT.

The rearrangement joins TRBV18 to TRBJ2-7; no clear D. Deletions cut 2 bases from V and 7 bases from J, with 6 bases between. Germline CDR1 and CDR2: KGHSH and LQKENI. CDR3 length equals 11 residues. The CDR3 reads CASSPEAEQYF. The CDR3 DNA sequence: TGTGCCAGCTCACCAGAGGCGGAGCAGTACTTC. Filled out from reference TRBV18 and TRBJ2-7, the complete variable domain reads NAGVMQNPRHLVRRRGQEARLRCSPMKGHSHVYWYRQLPEEGLKFMVYLQKENIIDESGMPKERFSAEFPKEGPSILRIQQVVRGDSAAYFCASSPEAEQYFGPGTRLTVT.

The chain is built from TRBV9 and TRBJ2-2, with 8 bases identical to TRBD1. Germline CDR1 and CDR2: SGDLS and YYNGEE. The CDR3 length is 16 residues. V lost 2 bases and J lost 4; bases outside the gene matches: 7. The CDR3 DNA is TGTGCCAGCAGCGTTTCAGGGGGCTTTCCCACCGGGGAGCTGTTTTTT. It translates to CASSVSGGFPTGELFF. Together with reference TRBV9 and TRBJ2-2, the CDR3 gives the full variable domain: DSGVTQTPKHLITATGQRVTLRCSPRSGDLSVYWYQQSLDQGLQFLIQYYNGEERAKGNILERFSAQQFPDLHSELNLSSLELGDSALYFCASSVSGGFPTGELFFGEGSRLTVL.

This chain links TRBV6-5 with TRBJ1-2; possible D gene TRBD1, 5 bases. The CDR3 has 14 amino acids. Germline CDR1 MNHEY, CDR2 SVGAGI. V lost 10 bases and J lost 8, with 23 bases in between. The CDR3 spells CANRGAIGTVGYTF. As DNA, the CDR3 is TGTGCCAACAGAGGGGCTATAGGAACAGTCGGCTACACCTTC.

The rearrangement joins TRBV5-1 to TRBJ2-7, with 11 bases fitting TRBD2. Germline lookup yields CDR1 SGHRS and CDR2 YFSETQ. This CDR3 is 15 amino acids long. V lost 2 bases, J lost 3 bases, and 4 bases stayed unmatched. The CDR3 sequence: CASSFGTSGFYEQYF. The CDR3, as DNA: TGCGCCAGCAGCTTCGGGACTAGCGGTTTCTACGAGCAGTACTTC.

The rearrangement joins TRBV29-1 to TRBJ1-2, with 9 positions matching TRBD1. The CDR3 has 12 residues. Germline CDR1 and CDR2: SQVTM and ANQGSEA. The V gene end was trimmed by 6 bases and the J gene end by 8 bases; junction bases not matched to a gene: 7. DNA for the CDR3: TGCAGCGTCGGGGACAGGGAAGGAGGCTACACCTTC. Its protein product is CSVGDREGGYTF.

The rearrangement uses TRBV30 and TRBJ1-2; D not resolved. The CDR3 contains 13 residues. The V and J ends lost 0 bases and 2 bases respectively, with 7 bases between them. Germline values: CDR1 GTSNPN, CDR2 SVGIG (reference sequence). DNA for the CDR3: TGTGCCTGGAGTGTAGGCAGGAACTATGGCTACACCTTC. As protein: CAWSVGRNYGYTF.

In DNA, the CDR3 is TGTGCCAGCAGTTCATCGAGGCGTCGTGTGCAGTACTTC. It encodes CASSSSRRRVQYF. The V and J genes are TRBV6-2 or TRBV6-3 and TRBJ2-7; D unclear. This CDR3 comprises 13 residues. V was clipped by 4 bases and J by 9 bases, with 16 bases between them. From germline, CDR1 is MNHEY and CDR2 SVGEGT.

The gene calls are TRBV18 and TRBJ1-6; D remains unclear. V shed 3 bases and J shed 7 bases, with 4 bases lying between them. The CDR3 has 12 amino acids. Germline CDR1 KGHSH, CDR2 LQKENI. CDR3 nucleotide sequence: TGTGCCAGCTCACCCAGGAATTCACCCCTCCACTTT. Amino acids: CASSPRNSPLHF.

The V call is TRBV20-1, the J call TRBJ2-5; D not resolved. The V gene's germline CDR1 is DFQATT and CDR2 SNEGSKA (reference sequence). This CDR3 region has 12 residues. V was cut by 3 bases and J by 5 bases, with 10 bases left in between. The CDR3 DNA follows: TGCAGTGCTAGTTTAGAGTCGGAGACCCAGTACTTC. Amino acid sequence: CSASLESETQYF.

The V and J genes are TRBV7-9 and TRBJ1-1; no firm D call. The germline V gene has CDR1 SEHNR and CDR2 FQNEAQ (reference sequence). There are 13 residues in the CDR3. Trimming took 4 bases from V and 2 from J, leaving 8 bases between them. CDR3 region: CASSSQINTEAFF. CDR3 coding DNA: TGTGCCAGCAGCTCACAAATAAACACTGAAGCTTTCTTT. Variable domain in full (rest from reference TRBV7-9 and TRBJ1-1): DTGVSQNPRHKITKRGQNVTFRCDPISEHNRLYWYRQTLGQGPEFLTYFQNEAQLEKSRLLSDRFSAERPKGSFSTLEIQRTEQGDSAMYLCASSSQINTEAFFGQGTRLTVV.

This chain joins TRBV27 and TRBJ1-2, with 9 bases matching TRBD1. Germline CDR1 MNHEY, CDR2 SMNVEV (reference sequence). This CDR3 is built from 16 residues. Germline trimming cut 3 bases from V and 7 bases from J; bases unmatched to any gene: 12. CDR3 sequence: CASSLSGGTGWFGYTF. CDR3 coding DNA: TGTGCCAGCAGTTTGTCGGGAGGGACAGGGTGGTTTGGCTACACCTTC.

The CDR3 nucleotides are TGTGCCAGCAGCCACGGGACAGGGGCCGTCTCCTACGAGCAGTACTTC. Amino acids: CASSHGTGAVSYEQYF. The V and J genes are TRBV7-2 and TRBJ2-7; 10 bases map to TRBD1. Germline CDR1 SGHTA, CDR2 FQGNSA. J gave up 0 bases and V 5 bases, and 7 bases lay outside the gene matches. The CDR3 loop spans 16 amino acids.

This rearrangement joins TRBV2 to TRBJ2-2, with a tentative D call TRBD1 (5 bases). The CDR3 is made up of 12 amino acids. Germline values: CDR1 SNHLY, CDR2 FYNNEI. V was cut by 6 bases and J by 6 bases, with 8 bases left in between. The CDR3: CASRIGAGELFF. The CDR3 DNA reads as TGTGCCAGCAGGATAGGGGCCGGGGAGCTGTTTTTT.

The V gene is TRBV28, the J gene TRBJ1-1; D not resolved. This CDR3 is built from 13 residues. CDR1 and CDR2 from the germline V gene are MDHEN and SYDVKM. V was cut by 7 bases and J by 4 bases, with 13 bases left in between. The CDR3 DNA reads TGTGCCAGCACCCTAGACGGCCTCACTGAAGCTTTCTTT. Its protein product is CASTLDGLTEAFF.

The rearrangement uses TRBV27 and TRBJ1-5, with D uncertain. Germline V CDR1 and CDR2: MNHEY, SMNVEV (reference sequence). This CDR3 region has 14 residues. V dropped 6 bases and J dropped 2 bases, with 11 bases sitting between them. This chain's CDR3 is CASSKVGGNQPQHF. DNA of the CDR3: TGTGCCAGCAGCAAGGTGGGCGGCAATCAGCCCCAGCATTTT.

The gene calls are TRBV3-1 (or the pseudogene TRBV3-2) and TRBJ2-3; 9 nucleotides agree with TRBD2. Germline CDR1 is LGHDT and CDR2 is YNNKEL (reference sequence). This CDR3 is built from 15 residues. The junction had 9 bases not matched to a gene; V was cut back by 5 bases and J by 6 bases. CDR3 amino acids: CASSNAGLAVDTQYF. As DNA, the CDR3 is TGTGCCAGCAGCAATGCGGGACTAGCAGTTGATACGCAGTATTTT.

The J gene is TRBJ1-5, the V gene TRBV28, with a tentative D call TRBD1 (6 bases). V was shortened by 5 bases and J by 0 bases, with 17 bases between the two germline ends. This CDR3 is 17 amino acids long. The V gene's germline CDR1 is MDHEN and CDR2 SYDVKM. Here the CDR3 DNA reads TGTGCCAGCAGTGAACAGGGTACGAGTTATAGCAATCAGCCCCAGCATTTT. Encoded protein: CASSEQGTSYSNQPQHF.

The CDR3 nucleotides read TGTGCCAGCAAAAAGGACAGTTTGAACACTGAAGCTTTCTTT. It yields the protein CASKKDSLNTEAFF. The chain combines TRBV6-5 with TRBJ1-1; a possible D gene is TRBD1 (6 bases). CDR3 length: 14 amino acids. V gave up 7 bases and J gave up 0 bases, with 12 bases separating them. Germline lookup yields CDR1 MNHEY and CDR2 SVGAGI.

The rearrangement joins TRBV5-1 to TRBJ2-1; 11 nucleotides align to TRBD2. In germline, CDR1 is SGHRS, CDR2 YFSETQ. Trimming took 4 bases from V and 7 from J; bases not matched to a gene: 10. The CDR3 has 16 amino acids. CDR3 DNA: TGCGCCAGCAGCCCCGTTAGCGGGAGGGGGAATAATGAGCAGTTCTTC. Encoded protein: CASSPVSGRGNNEQFF. The whole variable domain, remainder taken from reference TRBV5-1 and TRBJ2-1, is KAGVTQTPRYLIKTRGQQVTLSCSPISGHRSVSWYQQTPGQGLQFLFEYFSETQRNKGNFPGRFSGRQFSNSRSEMNVSTLELGDSALYLCASSPVSGRGNNEQFFGPGTRLTVL.

This clone was counted only a few times. The V gene is TRBV7-9, the J gene TRBJ2-7; the D is unclear. CDR1 SEHNR and CDR2 FQNEAQ come from the germline V gene (reference sequence). Trimming shortened V by 5 bases and J by 3 bases, and 11 bases separated the two germline ends. This CDR3 contains 13 residues. CDR3 sequence: CASSRTQSYEQYF. The CDR3 DNA sequence: TGTGCCAGCAGCCGCACACAGAGCTACGAGCAGTACTTC.

The genes are TRBV24-1 and TRBJ2-2; possibly TRBD1 for D (5 bases). The CDR3 has 15 amino acids. V was cut by 5 bases and J by 7 bases, with 16 bases left in between. Germline V gene sequence: CDR1 KGHDR, CDR2 SFDVKD. The CDR3 sequence: CATSVHRTHDGELFF. The DNA for the CDR3 is TGTGCCACCAGTGTTCATCGGACACATGACGGGGAGCTGTTTTTT.

The rearrangement joins TRBV6-1 to TRBJ2-7; 12 nucleotides match TRBD1. This CDR3 region has 16 residues. Trimming cost V 2 bases and J 7 bases; bases outside gene matches: 9. Germline V CDR1 and CDR2: MNHNS, SASEGT. CDR3 residues: CASSESPGQGAREQYF. CDR3 sequence (DNA): TGTGCCAGCAGTGAATCTCCGGGACAGGGGGCGCGGGAGCAGTACTTC.

Worth noting for this clone: Other DNA variants within this sample encode the same CDR3. The chain has TRBV6-5 and TRBJ1-6, with 9 positions matching TRBD1. Trimming cost V 5 bases and J 7 bases; bases outside gene matches: 3. This CDR3 comprises 14 residues. CDR1 and CDR2 (germline): MNHEY, SVGAGI. CDR3 DNA: TGTGCCAGCAGTCTCGGACAGGGGAATTCACCCCTCCACTTT. Amino acids: CASSLGQGNSPLHF.

The chain uses TRBV2 and TRBJ1-5; possibly TRBD1 for D (6 bases). In germline, CDR1 is SNHLY, CDR2 FYNNEI. V was trimmed by 7 bases and J by 4 bases, leaving 14 bases between them. This CDR3 is 14 amino acids long. CDR3 in DNA: TGTGCCAGCAATAAGGACAGCGTAAATCAGCCCCAGCATTTT. As protein: CASNKDSVNQPQHF.